A single sample is the source of the 3 T cell receptor beta chains below, sequenced in a study of Tregs in tolerant kidney transplant recipients. Profiled with immunoSEQ multiplex PCR; TCRdb holds only in-frame clones, not every one. The table records fewer than 80,000 clones, more than 95% of them present only once. The sample consisted of Tregs from blood, taken before the transplant. The source is a human donor who received a combined kidney and bone marrow transplant.

V and J are TRBV28 and TRBJ1-2; D unresolved. The CDR3 loop spans 10 amino acids. Germline loops: CDR1 MDHEN, CDR2 SYDVKM. The V end lost 9 bases, the J end lost 9 bases, and 11 bases lay between the germline ends. CDR3 sequence reads: CASRGGRYTF. For the CDR3, the DNA is TGTGCCAGTCGAGGCGGCCGCTACACCTTC.

The chain links TRBV9 to TRBJ2-2; 14 bases are a match to TRBD2. The CDR3 contains 18 residues. V shed 0 bases and J 5 bases; nucleotides not matched to a gene: 6. Germline values: CDR1 SGDLS, CDR2 YYNGEE. The CDR3 here is CASSVGGLAGGWTGELFF. DNA of the CDR3: TGTGCCAGCAGCGTAGGAGGACTAGCGGGGGGTTGGACCGGGGAGCTGTTTTTT.

CDR3 residues: CASPGRPEAFF. The CDR3, as DNA: TGTGCCAGTCCCGGGAGGCCAGAAGCTTTCTTT. The chain couples TRBV6-4 to TRBJ1-1, with D hard to call. The CDR3 is made up of 11 amino acids. V was cut by 9 bases and J by 8 bases, with 13 bases left in between. CDR1 is MRHNA and CDR2 is SNTAGT in the germline V gene.